Listed here are 14 T cell receptor beta chains from one sample, sequenced in a study of CD8+ T cells in alopecia areata. It was cDNA, reverse transcribed from extracted RNA, that served as the sequencing template. Sequencing was performed with immunoSEQ multiplex PCR; in TCRdb, only in-frame clones are kept and a portion is missing. The profile covers 150,000 to 200,000 clones, with roughly 60% appearing a single time and 0.95% to 1.1% taken by the ten largest. Documented treatment: oral pan-JAK inhibitor, 5-10 mg twice daily. Material: CD4+ T cells sorted from blood, obtained at week 24, from a patient treated with tofacitinib. These receptors were collected from a human donor with alopecia areata.

The chain has TRBV29-1 and TRBJ2-1, with TRBD1 matching over 9 bases. The germline gives CDR1 SQVTM, CDR2 ANQGSEA. The CDR3 covers 12 residues. V was clipped by 4 bases and J by 10 bases; unmatched bases: 5. This CDR3 reads CSVGRDRVEQFF. In nucleotides, the CDR3 is TGCAGCGTTGGACGGGACAGGGTGGAGCAGTTCTTC.

V is TRBV29-1 and J is TRBJ2-1; D is ambiguous. The germline CDR1 and CDR2 sequences are SQVTM and ANQGSEA. V was clipped by 3 bases and J by 0 bases, with 12 bases between them. This CDR3 is 15 amino acids long. The CDR3 sequence is CSVEGGPSSYNEQFF. CDR3 DNA sequence: TGCAGCGTTGAGGGCGGACCTAGCTCCTACAATGAGCAGTTCTTC.

The chain recombines TRBV29-1 with TRBJ2-7; D might be TRBD1 (6 bases). The CDR3 loop spans 14 amino acids. V lost 6 bases and J 2 bases, leaving 17 bases between the germline ends. The germline CDR1 and CDR2 sequences are SQVTM and ANQGSEA. CDR3 sequence: CSVARTGIPYEQYF. DNA of the CDR3: TGCAGCGTGGCCAGAACAGGGATCCCCTACGAGCAGTACTTC.

This clone has a single count. V gene TRBV6-5 combines with J gene TRBJ1-2; D is possibly TRBD1 (6 bases). Between the trimmed V and J ends, which lost 6 bases and 7 bases, there was a span of 15 bases. CDR3 length: 13 residues. Germline lookup yields CDR1 MNHEY and CDR2 SVGAGI. The chain's CDR3 is CASSFSGESGYTF. CDR3 DNA: TGTGCCAGCAGCTTCTCAGGGGAAAGTGGCTACACCTTC.

This sequence joins TRBV30 and TRBJ2-7; 7 positions match TRBD1. With V trimmed by 3 bases and J by 3 bases, 2 bases remained unmatched. The CDR3 has 12 amino acids. The germline gives CDR1 GTSNPN, CDR2 SVGIG (reference sequence). The CDR3 DNA follows: TGTGCCTGGAGAGGGGACAGCTACGAGCAGTACTTC. It specifies CAWRGDSYEQYF.

The chain joins TRBV15 to TRBJ2-5, with D possibly TRBD1 on 6 matching bases. The CDR3 is 13 amino acids. CDR1 is LNHNV and CDR2 is YYDKDF in the germline V gene (reference sequence). V was pared by 7 bases and J by 2 bases, with 11 bases between. The CDR3 DNA reads TGTGCCACCACTGAGGGGACACAAGAGACCCAGTACTTC. This encodes CATTEGTQETQYF.

J is TRBJ1-2 and V is TRBV29-1, with 9 nucleotides matching TRBD1. Per germline, CDR1 SQVTM and CDR2 ANQGSEA. J lost 2 bases, V lost 7 bases, and 5 bases had no gene match. There are 13 residues in the CDR3. This CDR3 is CSARDRENYGYTF. In DNA form, the CDR3 reads TGCAGCGCTAGGGACAGGGAAAACTATGGCTACACCTTC.

The genes are TRBV6-6 and TRBJ1-2; tentatively, D is TRBD1 (6 bases). In germline, CDR1 is MNHNY, CDR2 SVGAGI (reference sequence). V gave up 5 bases and J gave up 2 bases, with 12 bases separating them. This CDR3 is 14 amino acids long. Here the CDR3 DNA reads TGTGCCAGCAGTCCTCCGGGGGCGAACTATGGCTACACCTTC. This sequence encodes CASSPPGANYGYTF.

The rearrangement uses TRBV2 and TRBJ1-5; D remains unclear. The CDR3 sequence is 14 residues long. V was cut by 5 bases and J by 8 bases, with 16 bases left in between. Germline V gene data show CDR1 as SNHLY and CDR2 as FYNNEI. This CDR3 reads CASSPRTGREPQHF. For the CDR3, the DNA is TGTGCCAGCAGTCCGCGCACGGGCCGGGAGCCCCAGCATTTT.

The chain has TRBV2 and TRBJ2-6, with D unresolved. Trimming left V 6 bases short and J 0 bases short, with 9 bases between. Germline-derived CDR1 and CDR2 are SNHLY and FYNNEI. The CDR3 runs to 15 residues. The CDR3 loop reads CASSRAISGANVLTF. The CDR3, as DNA: TGTGCCAGCAGCCGGGCCATCTCTGGGGCCAACGTCCTGACTTTC. The variable domain in full, completed from reference TRBV2 and TRBJ2-6, reads EPEVTQTPSHQVTQMGQEVILRCVPISNHLYFYWYRQILGQKVEFLVSFYNNEISEKSEIFDDQFSVERPDGSNFTLKIRSTKLEDSAMYFCASSRAISGANVLTFGAGSRLTVL.

This clone was detected only once. The chain carries TRBV29-1 and TRBJ2-1; 11 nucleotides line up with TRBD2. This CDR3 is 15 amino acids long. After removal of 2 bases from V and 7 bases from J, the junction contained 7 bases not matched to a gene. Per the germline V gene, CDR1 is SQVTM and CDR2 is ANQGSEA. The CDR3 region has the DNA TGCAGCGTTGAACCAATAGCGGGGGGGCAGAATGAGCAGTTCTTC. Translating gives CSVEPIAGGQNEQFF.

In the case of this clone: Other DNA sequences of this sample code for an identical CDR3. This rearrangement joins TRBV29-1 to TRBJ1-1; D not certain. V was cut by 6 bases and J by 2 bases, with 10 bases left in between. CDR3 length equals 12 residues. Per germline, CDR1 SQVTM and CDR2 ANQGSEA. DNA of the CDR3: TGCAGCGTCGTTCGGGGAAACACTGAAGCTTTCTTT. This sequence encodes CSVVRGNTEAFF.

The CDR3, as DNA: TGTGCCAGCAGCCCGCGCGTGGGGGGCGGGGGTGAAAAACTGTTTTTT. Translating gives CASSPRVGGGGEKLFF. The V and J genes are TRBV4-2 and TRBJ1-4, with D tentatively TRBD1 (6 bases). V was cut by 4 bases and J by 7 bases, with 19 bases left in between. The CDR3 runs to 16 residues. Germline V gene lookup returns CDR1 LGHNA and CDR2 YNFKEQ.

The chain links TRBV9 to TRBJ2-2; 10 bases align to TRBD2. Germline V lookup: CDR1 SGDLS, CDR2 YYNGEE. V shed 4 bases and J 6 bases; nucleotides not matched to a gene: 6. This CDR3 has 15 amino acids. The CDR3 DNA follows: TGTGCCAGCAGCTCTATTACTAGCGGGGCCGGGGAGCTGTTTTTT. Translated, it gives CASSSITSGAGELFF.